The source of this TCR beta chain is a study of response to subunit inactivated influenza vaccine. TCRdb itself ran the RT-PCR reads through MiXCR, one entry per CDR3 protein. The sample lists hundreds of thousands of distinct CDR3 sequences; roughly 10% were seen once. Study conclusions and caveats: Seasonal influenza vaccination, on each occasion, was suggested by the authors to recruit few new T cells.

With respect to this clonotype: The antigen is unknown.

This TCR came from a man aged 45-65 years who received an inactivated influenza vaccine. The sample here was PBMCs from blood, taken on the day of vaccination.

In nucleotides, the CDR3 is TGCAGTGCTACCCGACAGGGCCCCTACGAGCAGTACTTC. Its translation is CSATRQGPYEQYF. The genes are TRBV20-1 and TRBJ2-7, with TRBD1 matching over 7 bases. Germline CDR1 is DFQATT and CDR2 is SNEGSKA (reference sequence). J was trimmed by 2 bases and V by 4 bases; bases with no gene match: 5. The CDR3 sequence is 13 residues long.